The clone carrying this T cell receptor (beta chain) came up a few times. The data stem from a study of neoadjuvant anti-PD-1 for oral cavity cancer. Across the study: Patients without progression received a fourth nivolumab dose around day 43, then surgical resection on days 50-56.

Trimming shortened V by 3 bases and J by 0 bases, and 5 bases separated the two germline ends. The CDR3 covers 13 residues. In germline, CDR1 is SGHRS, CDR2 YFSETQ. Assay used: immunoSEQ multiplex PCR; TCRdb lists only in-frame clones, some missing. The profile shows about 16,000 clones, approximately 70% of them singletons. The patients had HPV-negative, locally advanced oral cavity squamous cell carcinoma. Sequencing was performed on PBMCs, taken before nivolumab (anti-PD-1) treatment. The sequence derives from a person between 40 and 85 years old with oral cavity squamous cell carcinoma. V usage is TRBV5-1 and J usage is TRBJ2-3; no reliable D call. The CDR3 sequence: CASSSVSTDTQYF. The CDR3 nucleotides read TGCGCCAGCAGCTCCGTAAGCACAGATACGCAGTATTTT.